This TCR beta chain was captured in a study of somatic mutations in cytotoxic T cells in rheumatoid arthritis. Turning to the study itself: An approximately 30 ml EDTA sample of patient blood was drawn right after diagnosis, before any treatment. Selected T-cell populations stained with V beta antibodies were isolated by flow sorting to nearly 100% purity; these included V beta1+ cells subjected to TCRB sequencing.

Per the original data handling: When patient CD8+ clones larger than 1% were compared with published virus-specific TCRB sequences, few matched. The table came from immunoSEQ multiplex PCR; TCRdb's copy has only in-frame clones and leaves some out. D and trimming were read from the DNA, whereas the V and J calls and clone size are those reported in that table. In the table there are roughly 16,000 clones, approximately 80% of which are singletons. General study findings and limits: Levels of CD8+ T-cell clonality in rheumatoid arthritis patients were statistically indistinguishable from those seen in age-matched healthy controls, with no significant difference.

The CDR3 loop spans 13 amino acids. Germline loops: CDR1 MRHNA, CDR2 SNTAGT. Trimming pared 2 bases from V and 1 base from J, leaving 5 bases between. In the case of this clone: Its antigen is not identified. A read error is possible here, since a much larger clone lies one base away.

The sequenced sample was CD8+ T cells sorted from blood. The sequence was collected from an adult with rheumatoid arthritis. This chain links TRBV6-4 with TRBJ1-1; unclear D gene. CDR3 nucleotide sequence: TGTGCCAGCAGTGACCGGGAGAACACTGAAGCTTTCTTT. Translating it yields CASSDRENTEAFF.